These 8 T cell receptor beta chains were all obtained from the same sample, sequenced in a study of cytomegalovirus exposure and HLA in healthy donors. PCR primers comprised 60 Vbeta and 13 Jbeta primers. TCRdb's copy holds only in-frame clones and misses some; the assay was immunoSEQ multiplex PCR. This repertoire shows under 200,000 clones, 79% found once; its top ten account for roughly 0.64%. The source material was PBMCs. The receptor set was obtained from a woman aged 40 to 50 in good health and CMV-seronegative.

The chain links TRBV10-3 to TRBJ1-5, with 9 bases that match TRBD1. The CDR3 has 16 residues. The V gene's germline CDR1 is ENHRY and CDR2 SYGVKD. The V segment lost 3 bases and the J segment 3 bases; nucleotides outside the gene matches: 6. The CDR3 sequence is CAISEGTGSFNQPQHF. The CDR3 nucleotides read TGTGCCATCAGTGAAGGGACAGGGTCCTTCAATCAGCCCCAGCATTTT.

This clone showed up just a few times. Different DNA sequences within this sample yield the same CDR3. The chain is built from TRBV7-9 and TRBJ1-2; maybe TRBD1 (5 bases). V was pared by 6 bases and J by 4 bases, with 12 bases between. Germline V gives CDR1 SEHNR, CDR2 FQNEAQ (reference sequence). The CDR3 consists of 13 residues. This CDR3 is CASSGAGGYGYTF. CDR3 DNA: TGTGCCAGCAGTGGGGCGGGGGGCTATGGCTACACCTTC.

J is TRBJ2-7 and V is TRBV5-1, with TRBD1 matching over 8 bases. Trimming at V came to 5 bases and at J to 0 bases, leaving 13 bases not matched to a gene. The CDR3 is 17 residues long. CDR1 is SGHRS and CDR2 is YFSETQ in the germline V gene. CDR3 nucleotides: TGCGCCAGCAGATCCGAGAGGACAGGGCTGAGCTCCTACGAGCAGTACTTC. It is translated as CASRSERTGLSSYEQYF.

V is TRBV6-5 and J is TRBJ2-7; TRBD2 is a possible D gene (6 bases). V gave up 2 bases and J gave up 3 bases, with 11 bases separating them. The CDR3 contains 14 residues. CDR1 is MNHEY, CDR2 SVGAGI, per germline. The CDR3 coding sequence is TGTGCCAGCAGTTACGGTTTGCGGGACTACGAGCAGTACTTC. Amino acids: CASSYGLRDYEQYF.

The chain is built from TRBV30 and TRBJ2-7, with D perhaps matching TRBD2 (5 bases). Germline-derived CDR1 and CDR2 are GTSNPN and SVGIG (reference sequence). CDR3 length: 13 residues. V was trimmed by 3 bases and J by 5 bases, leaving 14 bases between them. The CDR3 DNA reads as TGTGCCTGGAGATTAAGGAGGTTCCACGAGCAGTACTTC. Amino acid sequence: CAWRLRRFHEQYF.

V gene TRBV10-2 combines with J gene TRBJ1-1; D may be TRBD1 (5 bases). V lost 3 bases, J lost 5 bases, and 10 bases lay in between. Germline CDR1 is WSHSY and CDR2 is SAAADI. The CDR3 is 13 residues long. The CDR3 protein is CASSDPGGTEAFF. The CDR3 DNA reads TGCGCCAGCAGTGATCCCGGGGGGACTGAAGCTTTCTTT.

As concerns this clone: Other DNA variants within this sample encode the same CDR3. The gene calls are TRBV4-3 and TRBJ2-1; 11 positions agree with TRBD2. Germline trimming cut 1 base from V and 0 bases from J; bases unmatched to any gene: 2. CDR3 size: 17 residues. The V gene's germline CDR1 is LGHNA and CDR2 YSLEER. The CDR3, as DNA: TGCGCCAGCAGCCAAGGAACTAGCGGGAGCTCCTACAATGAGCAGTTCTTC. Translating gives CASSQGTSGSSYNEQFF.

The chain has TRBV25-1 and TRBJ2-1; D possibly corresponds to TRBD2 (6 bases). The V gene's germline CDR1 is MGHDK and CDR2 SYGVNS. This CDR3 contains 15 residues. Trimming took 9 bases from V and 1 from J, leaving 16 bases between them. In nucleotides, the CDR3 is TGTGCCAGTTCTCTCTCGGGGGAATCCTACAATGAGCAGTTCTTC. Residues: CASSLSGESYNEQFF.